This passage covers 13 T cell receptor beta chains from one sample sequenced in a study of beta chain features in type 1 diabetes. Study-wide findings and caveats: People with Type 1 diabetes carried modestly yet significantly shorter TCRB CDR3s in all four CD4+ subsets.

No antigen is known for these receptors. As every portion of the isolated RNA was reverse transcribed, the sequencing read expressed TCRB transcripts. Repertoires were generated with immunoSEQ multiplex PCR, while TCRdb's copy carries only in-frame clones and drops some. In the table there are under 200,000 clones, around 10% of which are singletons. The specimen sequenced was central memory CD4+ T cells from blood. These receptors came from a man younger than 45 with type 1 diabetes.

The chain has TRBV5-1 and TRBJ2-7, with TRBD2 matching over 10 bases. The germline V gene has CDR1 SGHRS and CDR2 YFSETQ. The J segment lost 2 bases and the V segment lost 8 bases, leaving 7 bases of the junction unmatched. The CDR3 has 14 residues. DNA of the CDR3: TGCGCCAGTGCACCTAGCGGGGGTACCTACGAGCAGTACTTC. Its translation: CASAPSGGTYEQYF. Complete variable domain (other parts from reference TRBV5-1 and TRBJ2-7): KAGVTQTPRYLIKTRGQQVTLSCSPISGHRSVSWYQQTPGQGLQFLFEYFSETQRNKGNFPGRFSGRQFSNSRSEMNVSTLELGDSALYLCASAPSGGTYEQYFGPGTRLTVT.

Turning to this clone: The same CDR3 also results from other DNA sequences found in this sample. The chain couples TRBV4-2 to TRBJ2-3, with a weak D call TRBD2 (6 bases). The V end lost 1 base, the J end lost 1 base, and 9 bases lay between the germline ends. Germline CDR1 is LGHNA and CDR2 is YNFKEQ. The CDR3 length is 15 residues. As DNA, the CDR3 is TGTGCCAGCAGCCAAGGGGACTCCCGCACAGATACGCAGTATTTT. This translates into CASSQGDSRTDTQYF.

This rearrangement joins TRBV30 to TRBJ2-6; D is possibly TRBD2 (5 bases). Trimming stripped 3 bases from V and 2 bases from J, with 17 bases between. CDR3 length: 17 residues. The germline gives CDR1 GTSNPN, CDR2 SVGIG (reference sequence). CDR3 sequence (DNA): TGTGCCTGGAGACGGGGTAGGGTAAGGGCTGGGGCCAACGTCCTGACTTTC. Translation: CAWRRGRVRAGANVLTF.

This clone has at least ten counts. In nucleotides, the CDR3 is TGTGCCAGCAGCTTGGTAATATTCGAGCAAGCAGATACGCAGTATTTT. Translated: CASSLVIFEQADTQYF. V and J are TRBV5-4 and TRBJ2-3; no definite D call. Germline V gives CDR1 SGHNT, CDR2 YYREEE (reference sequence). Deletions cut 0 bases from V and 4 bases from J, with 15 bases between. The CDR3 covers 16 residues.

This clone was seen a few times. V usage is TRBV18 and J usage is TRBJ2-5, with 11 bases lining up with TRBD2. The CDR3 covers 16 residues. With 4 bases clipped from V and 1 base from J, the junction kept 5 bases outside the gene matches. CDR1 is KGHSH and CDR2 is LQKENI in the germline V gene. The CDR3, as DNA: TGTGCCAGCTCACTGCGACTAGCGGGACTCCAAGAGACCCAGTACTTC. It is translated as CASSLRLAGLQETQYF.

This clone occurred a few times. The chain links TRBV30 to TRBJ1-1; TRBD1 might be the D (6 bases). Germline CDR1 reads GTSNPN; CDR2 reads SVGIG (reference sequence). The CDR3 loop spans 11 amino acids. V was shortened by 3 bases and J by 10 bases, with 12 bases between the two germline ends. The CDR3 reads CAWSQGLGAFF. Written as DNA, the CDR3 is TGTGCCTGGAGCCAGGGGCTGGGAGCTTTCTTT.

This clone came up a few times. This sequence joins TRBV30 and TRBJ2-1, with 10 bases that match TRBD2. Germline-derived CDR1 and CDR2 are GTSNPN and SVGIG (reference sequence). The CDR3 is made up of 15 amino acids. Trimming removed 3 bases from V and 9 bases from J; junction bases left unmatched: 11. The CDR3 region has the DNA TGTGCCTGGAGGGGGGGAGCGGGAGGGCCCGGTGAGCAGTTCTTC. Protein sequence: CAWRGGAGGPGEQFF.

This clone was seen more than once but under ten times. The chain is built from TRBV7-9 and TRBJ2-5; D unresolved. CDR3 size: 11 residues. The V gene lost 5 bases and the J gene lost 5 bases, with 6 bases spanning the gap. Germline V gene data show CDR1 as SEHNR and CDR2 as FQNEAQ (reference sequence). The CDR3: CASSPAETQYF. Written as DNA, the CDR3 is TGTGCCAGCAGCCCCGCGGAGACCCAGTACTTC.

V usage is TRBV14 and J usage is TRBJ2-3; 7 positions agree with TRBD2. This CDR3 is 13 amino acids long. The J segment lost 6 bases and the V segment lost 2 bases, leaving 2 bases of the junction unmatched. CDR1 and CDR2 (germline): SGHDN, FVKESK. The CDR3, as DNA: TGTGCCAGCAGCCAATCACTAGCGGATACGCAGTATTTT. This translates into CASSQSLADTQYF. Variable domain in full (rest from reference TRBV14 and TRBJ2-3): EAGVTQFPSHSVIEKGQTVTLRCDPISGHDNLYWYRRVMGKEIKFLLHFVKESKQDESGMPNNRFLAERTGGTYSTLKVQPAELEDSGVYFCASSQSLADTQYFGPGTRLTVL.

The V call is TRBV7-9, the J call TRBJ1-2; D gene ambiguous. Germline V gives CDR1 SEHNR, CDR2 FQNEAQ (reference sequence). Trimming cost V 5 bases and J 8 bases, with 18 bases left between them. This CDR3 is 14 amino acids long. The CDR3 protein is CASSPAGILRGYTF. As DNA, the CDR3 is TGTGCCAGCAGCCCAGCCGGGATTTTGAGGGGCTACACCTTC.

This clone occurred a few times. The chain carries TRBV7-2 and TRBJ1-1; D is possibly TRBD1 (5 bases). The CDR3 is 14 residues long. Between the trimmed V and J ends, which lost 10 bases and 1 base, there was a span of 16 bases. Germline lookup yields CDR1 SGHTA and CDR2 FQGNSA. The CDR3 region has the DNA TGTGCCATCCTGAGATGGGGGGGGAACACTGAAGCTTTCTTT. Translated: CAILRWGGNTEAFF.

This clone showed up just a few times. This sequence joins TRBV28 and TRBJ2-5; D is possibly TRBD1 (5 bases). Germline V gene data show CDR1 as MDHEN and CDR2 as SYDVKM. Trimming removed 8 bases from V and 1 base from J, with 14 bases in between. The CDR3 spans 14 residues. The CDR3 DNA is TGTGCCAGCCTACCCCTAGGGGCCCAAGAGACCCAGTACTTC. This translates into CASLPLGAQETQYF. Based on the CDR3 plus reference TRBV28 and TRBJ2-5, the full variable domain is DVKVTQSSRYLVKRTGEKVFLECVQDMDHENMFWYRQDPGLGLRLIYFSYDVKMKEKGDIPEGYSVSREKKERFSLILESASTNQTSMYLCASLPLGAQETQYFGPGTRLLVL.

This clone was detected a few times. The V and J genes are TRBV11-2 and TRBJ2-7, with 10 bases aligning to TRBD1. CDR3 length: 16 residues. Per the germline V gene, CDR1 is SGHAT and CDR2 is FQNNGV. The junction had 11 bases not matched to a gene; V was cut back by 5 bases and J by 4 bases. The CDR3 sequence is CASSVRIGTGEYEQYF. The CDR3 DNA reads TGTGCCAGCAGCGTACGAATCGGGACAGGGGAATACGAGCAGTACTTC.